This T cell receptor beta chain was captured by sequencing in a study of blood T cells in healthy people across ages. Together with a sample-barcoded 5' primer, a J-beta primer mix was included in a second PCR lasting about 6 to 11 cycles. TCRdb passed the 5' RACE reads through MiXCR, listing each CDR3 protein once. In the table there are fewer than 2,000,000 distinct CDR3 sequences, 30% to 40% of which are singletons. The material sequenced was blood. The receptor comes from a human donor in good health.

The CDR3 spells CASSVAAGEADTQYF. In DNA form, the CDR3 reads TGTGCCAGCAGCGTAGCGGCAGGGGAGGCAGATACGCAGTATTTT. The chain uses TRBV9 and TRBJ2-3; D possibly uses TRBD1 or TRBD2 (6 bases each). The CDR3 spans 15 residues. The V and J ends lost 0 bases and 4 bases respectively, with 12 bases between them. Germline V gene sequence: CDR1 SGDLS, CDR2 YYNGEE.